In its sample, the clone carrying this T cell receptor beta chain was seen a few times. This record comes from a study of blood T cell repertoires in COVID-19. Original data processing: For nucleated cells, counts were estimated from reference gene primer amplification. Data came from immunoSEQ multiplex PCR; TCRdb stores just in-frame clones and leaves some out. From that table come the V and J calls and clone size; the DNA was used to work out D and trimming. Of 98,000 or so clones in the sample, over 75% are singletons; the top ten hold about 3.8%. The sequencing input was peripheral blood. This sequence originates from a woman in her seventies with acute or convalescent COVID-19.

CDR3 nucleotides: TGTGCCAGCGGCTTAGGGGCTCCTACCGCGGGCTACACCTTC. Translating it yields CASGLGAPTAGYTF. The chain employs TRBV27 and TRBJ1-2; the D gene is possibly TRBD1 (5 bases). Deletions cut 8 bases from V and 8 bases from J, with 21 bases between. This CDR3 has 14 amino acids. Germline lookup yields CDR1 MNHEY and CDR2 SMNVEV (reference sequence).